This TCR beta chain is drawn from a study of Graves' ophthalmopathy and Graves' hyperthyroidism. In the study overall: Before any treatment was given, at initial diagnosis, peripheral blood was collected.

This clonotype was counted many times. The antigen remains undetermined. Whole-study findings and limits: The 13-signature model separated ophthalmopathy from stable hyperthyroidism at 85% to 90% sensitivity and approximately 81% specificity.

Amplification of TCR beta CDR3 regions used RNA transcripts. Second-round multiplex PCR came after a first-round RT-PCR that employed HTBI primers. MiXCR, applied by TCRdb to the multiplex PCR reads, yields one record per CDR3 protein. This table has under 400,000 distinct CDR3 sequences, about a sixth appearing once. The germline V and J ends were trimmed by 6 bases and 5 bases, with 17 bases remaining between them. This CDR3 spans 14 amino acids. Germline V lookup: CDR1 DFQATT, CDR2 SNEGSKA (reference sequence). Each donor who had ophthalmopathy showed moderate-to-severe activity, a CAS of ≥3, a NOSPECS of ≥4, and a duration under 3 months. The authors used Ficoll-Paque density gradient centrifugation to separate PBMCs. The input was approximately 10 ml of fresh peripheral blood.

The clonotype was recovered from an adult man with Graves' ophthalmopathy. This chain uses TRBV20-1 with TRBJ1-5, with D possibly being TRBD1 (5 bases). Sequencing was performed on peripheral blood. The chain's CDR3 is CSATEPRGDQPQHF. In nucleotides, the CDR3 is TGCAGTGCAACGGAACCCCGAGGGGATCAGCCCCAGCATTTT.